Listed below are T cell receptor beta chains from one sample, sequenced in a study of vaccination and CD4 T cells after COVID-19. From the PCR reads, TCRdb called clonotypes with MiXCR, one entry per CDR3 protein. The table includes 17,000 or so distinct CDR3 sequences, roughly half detected once. These receptors have no identified antigens. The sequencing here drew on CD4+ T cells from blood, cultured in vitro, taken before SARS-CoV-2 vaccination. The receptors shown here come from a human donor who had recovered from COVID-19. The CDR3 runs from the conserved cysteine through the conserved F or W. Fields, in order: J gene, clone size, D gene, V gene, CDR3 protein, CDR3 DNA. A D gene is named only where the DNA matches it firmly. Size is stated for part of the rows, as once, few or many counts, or as a class when the clone is expanded.

TRBJ1-5,NA,NA,TRBV6-1,CASRALQGNNQPQHF,TGTGCCAGCAGAGCCCTCCAGGGGAACAATCAGCCCCAGCATTTT
TRBJ1-3,NA,NA,TRBV29-1,CSVEVTASGNTIYF,TGCAGCGTTGAAGTGACGGCCTCTGGAAACACCATATATTTT
TRBJ1-2,NA,NA,TRBV19,CASSIIGGSKDYGYTF,TGTGCCAGTAGTATCATTGGGGGTTCTAAAGACTATGGCTACACCTTC
TRBJ1-6,NA,TRBD1,TRBV28,CASRWTGGFSPLHF,TGTGCCAGCAGATGGACAGGGGGATTCTCACCCCTCCACTTT
TRBJ1-1,few,NA,TRBV28,CASSWGGLNTEAFF,TGTGCCAGCAGTTGGGGGGGCCTGAACACTGAAGCTTTCTTT
TRBJ2-7,NA,TRBD2,TRBV18,CASSPGTSGGLYEQYF,TGTGCCAGCTCACCTGGGACTAGCGGGGGTCTCTACGAGCAGTACTTC
TRBJ1-1,NA,NA,TRBV25-1,CASSADSVRGTEAFF,TGTGCCAGCAGTGCCGACTCAGTGAGGGGGACTGAAGCTTTCTTT
TRBJ2-2,few,NA,TRBV15,CATSSTGTGELFF,TGTGCCACCAGCAGCACTGGGACAGGGGAGCTGTTTTTT
TRBJ1-5,NA,NA,TRBV20-1,CSARARASGAQPQHF,TGCAGTGCTAGAGCCCGCGCGTCGGGGGCTCAGCCCCAGCATTTT
TRBJ2-5,few,NA,TRBV7-9,CASSLVGPSYETQYF,TGTGCCAGCAGCTTAGTCGGACCGTCCTATGAGACCCAGTACTTC
TRBJ1-1,NA,NA,TRBV6-1,CASSTWDRLNTEAFF,TGTGCCAGCAGTACCTGGGACCGCTTGAACACTGAAGCTTTCTTT
TRBJ2-2,NA,TRBD2,TRBV6-1,CATSLAGGIGELFF,TGTGCCACCTCTCTAGCGGGAGGAATCGGGGAGCTGTTTTTT
TRBJ1-3,few,NA,TRBV7-2,CASTFYSGNTIYF,TGTGCCAGCACCTTCTACTCTGGAAACACCATATATTTT
TRBJ2-7,few,NA,TRBV15,CATSKGPGSDEQYF,TGTGCCACCAGCAAAGGGCCGGGATCGGACGAGCAGTACTTC
TRBJ1-1,NA,NA,TRBV5-4,CASSFNGNTEAFF,TGTGCCAGCAGCTTCAACGGGAACACTGAAGCTTTCTTT
TRBJ1-4,NA,NA,TRBV20-1,CSAPYNPGGEKLFF,TGCAGTGCTCCCTACAACCCGGGGGGCGAAAAACTGTTTTTT
TRBJ2-7,NA,TRBD1,TRBV27,CASSLSGQGASYEQYF,TGTGCCAGCAGTTTATCAGGACAGGGGGCGAGCTACGAGCAGTACTTC
TRBJ2-3,NA,TRBD2,TRBV12-3/TRBV12-4,CASSPGVAGAGDTQYF,TGTGCCAGCAGTCCCGGGGTAGCGGGGGCCGGAGATACGCAGTATTTT
TRBJ1-6,few,TRBD1,TRBV6-1,CASRSGTVGSPLHF,TGTGCCAGCAGGAGCGGGACAGTAGGCTCACCCCTCCACTTT
TRBJ2-7,NA,TRBD1,TRBV20-1,CSARPGQGSYEQYF,TGCAGTGCTAGACCGGGACAGGGCTCCTACGAGCAGTACTTC
TRBJ2-5,NA,NA,TRBV11-3,CASSVGETQYF,TGTGCCAGCAGTGTCGGGGAGACCCAGTACTTC
TRBJ2-2,few,TRBD2,TRBV7-2,CAWGGTGELFF,TGTGCCTGGGGGGGTACCGGGGAGCTGTTTTTT
TRBJ2-2,NA,TRBD1,TRBV11-3,CASRSRDSFLTGELFF,TGTGCCAGCAGGTCCCGGGACAGCTTCCTCACCGGGGAGCTGTTTTTT
TRBJ2-7,NA,NA,TRBV27,CASSFIRSGIPYEQYF,TGTGCCAGCAGTTTTATAAGGTCTGGCATCCCCTACGAGCAGTACTTC
TRBJ2-5,once,TRBD2,TRBV12-3/TRBV12-4,CASSRMGTKETQYF,TGTGCCAGCAGCCGCATGGGGACTAAAGAGACCCAGTACTTC
TRBJ1-1,NA,TRBD1,TRBV10-3,CAITGQTNTEAFF,TGTGCCATCACGGGACAGACGAACACTGAAGCTTTCTTT
TRBJ1-5,once,NA,TRBV6-1,CASRRQTLSNQPQHF,TGTGCCAGCAGAAGACAAACACTCAGCAATCAGCCCCAGCATTTT
TRBJ1-2,few,TRBD1,TRBV6-5,CASSSETGNGGYTF,TGTGCCAGCAGTTCTGAGACAGGGAACGGAGGCTACACCTTC
TRBJ1-2,few,NA,TRBV24-1,CATSGGSYGYTF,TGTGCCACCAGTGGGGGAAGCTATGGCTACACCTTC
TRBJ1-2,few,TRBD1,TRBV5-4,CASSLDRGWGYTF,TGTGCCAGCAGCCTCGACAGGGGCTGGGGCTACACCTTC
TRBJ1-6,NA,NA,TRBV20-1,CSARENNSPLHF,TGCAGTGCTAGAGAAAATAATTCACCCCTCCACTTT
TRBJ1-1,NA,NA,TRBV27,CASSFLDRNTEAFF,TGTGCCAGCAGTTTTCTGGACAGGAACACTGAAGCTTTCTTT